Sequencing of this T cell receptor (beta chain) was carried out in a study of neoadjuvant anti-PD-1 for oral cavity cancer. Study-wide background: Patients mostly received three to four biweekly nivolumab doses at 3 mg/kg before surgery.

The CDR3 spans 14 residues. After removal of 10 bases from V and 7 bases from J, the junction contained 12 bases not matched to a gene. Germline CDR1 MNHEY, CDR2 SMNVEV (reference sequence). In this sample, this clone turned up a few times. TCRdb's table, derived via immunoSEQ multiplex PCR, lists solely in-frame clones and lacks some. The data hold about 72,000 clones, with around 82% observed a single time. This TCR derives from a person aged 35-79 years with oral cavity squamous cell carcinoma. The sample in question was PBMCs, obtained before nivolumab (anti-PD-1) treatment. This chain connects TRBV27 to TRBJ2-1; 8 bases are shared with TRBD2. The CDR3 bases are TGTGCCACCTCAAGGAGCGGGAGAGGTAATGAGCAGTTCTTC. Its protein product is CATSRSGRGNEQFF.